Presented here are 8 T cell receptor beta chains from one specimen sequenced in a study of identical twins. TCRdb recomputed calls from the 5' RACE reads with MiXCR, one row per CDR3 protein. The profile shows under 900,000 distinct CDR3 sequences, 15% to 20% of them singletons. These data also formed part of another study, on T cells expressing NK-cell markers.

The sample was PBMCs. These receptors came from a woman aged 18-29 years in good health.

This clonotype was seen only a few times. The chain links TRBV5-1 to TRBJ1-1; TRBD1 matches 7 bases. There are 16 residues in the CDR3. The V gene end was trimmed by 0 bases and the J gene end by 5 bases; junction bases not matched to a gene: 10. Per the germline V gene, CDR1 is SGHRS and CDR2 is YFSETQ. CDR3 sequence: CASSLAGRGGRTEAFF. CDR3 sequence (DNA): TGCGCCAGCAGCTTGGCCGGCAGGGGGGGTCGGACTGAAGCTTTCTTT.

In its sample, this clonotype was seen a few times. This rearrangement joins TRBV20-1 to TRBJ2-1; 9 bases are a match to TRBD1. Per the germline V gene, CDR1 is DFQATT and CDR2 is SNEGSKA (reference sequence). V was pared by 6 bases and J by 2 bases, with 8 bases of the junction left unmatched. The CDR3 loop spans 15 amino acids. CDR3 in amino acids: CSAQQTGGTYNEQFF. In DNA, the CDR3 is TGCAGTGCCCAACAGACAGGGGGGACCTACAATGAGCAGTTCTTC.

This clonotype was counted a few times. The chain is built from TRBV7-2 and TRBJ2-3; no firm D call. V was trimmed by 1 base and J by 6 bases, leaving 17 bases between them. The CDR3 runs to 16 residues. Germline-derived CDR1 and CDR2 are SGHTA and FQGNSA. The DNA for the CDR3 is TGTGCCAGCAGCTTAGTTAAACGGGCTCTCGGGGATACGCAGTATTTT. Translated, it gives CASSLVKRALGDTQYF.

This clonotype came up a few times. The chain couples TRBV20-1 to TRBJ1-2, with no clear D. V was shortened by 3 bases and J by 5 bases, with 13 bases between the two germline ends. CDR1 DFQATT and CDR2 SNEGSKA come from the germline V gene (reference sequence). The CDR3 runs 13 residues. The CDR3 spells CSARPQTRYGYTF. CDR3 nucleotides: TGCAGTGCTAGGCCCCAGACACGGTATGGCTACACCTTC.

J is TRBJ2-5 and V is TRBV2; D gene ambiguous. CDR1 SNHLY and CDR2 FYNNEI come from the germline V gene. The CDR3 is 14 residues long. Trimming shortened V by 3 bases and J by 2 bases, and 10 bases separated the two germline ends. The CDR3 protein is CASSDGLAQETQYF. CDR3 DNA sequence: TGTGCCAGCAGTGACGGGTTGGCACAAGAGACCCAGTACTTC. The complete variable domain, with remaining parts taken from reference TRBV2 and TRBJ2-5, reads EPEVTQTPSHQVTQMGQEVILRCVPISNHLYFYWYRQILGQKVEFLVSFYNNEISEKSEIFDDQFSVERPDGSNFTLKIRSTKLEDSAMYFCASSDGLAQETQYFGPGTRLLVL.

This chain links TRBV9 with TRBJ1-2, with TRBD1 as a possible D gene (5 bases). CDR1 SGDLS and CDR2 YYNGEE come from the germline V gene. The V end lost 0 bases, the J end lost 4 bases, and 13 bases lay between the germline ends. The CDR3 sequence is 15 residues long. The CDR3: CASSVGAGRGYGYTF. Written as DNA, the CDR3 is TGTGCCAGCAGCGTAGGGGCTGGTAGGGGCTATGGCTACACCTTC. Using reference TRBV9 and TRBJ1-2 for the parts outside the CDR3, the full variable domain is DSGVTQTPKHLITATGQRVTLRCSPRSGDLSVYWYQQSLDQGLQFLIQYYNGEERAKGNILERFSAQQFPDLHSELNLSSLELGDSALYFCASSVGAGRGYGYTFGSGTRLTVV.

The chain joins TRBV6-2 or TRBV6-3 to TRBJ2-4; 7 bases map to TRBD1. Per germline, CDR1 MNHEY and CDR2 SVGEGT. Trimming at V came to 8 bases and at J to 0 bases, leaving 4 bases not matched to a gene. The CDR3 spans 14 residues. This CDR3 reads CASWDRLAKNIQYF. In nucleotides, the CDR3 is TGTGCCAGCTGGGACAGACTAGCCAAAAACATTCAGTACTTC.

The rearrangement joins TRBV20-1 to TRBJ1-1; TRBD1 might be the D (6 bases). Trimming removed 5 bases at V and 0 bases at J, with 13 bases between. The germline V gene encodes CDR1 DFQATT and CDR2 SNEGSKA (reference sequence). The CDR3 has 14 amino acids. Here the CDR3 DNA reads TGCAGTGCTGGGGGGGCCCTAATGAACACTGAAGCTTTCTTT. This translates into CSAGGALMNTEAFF.